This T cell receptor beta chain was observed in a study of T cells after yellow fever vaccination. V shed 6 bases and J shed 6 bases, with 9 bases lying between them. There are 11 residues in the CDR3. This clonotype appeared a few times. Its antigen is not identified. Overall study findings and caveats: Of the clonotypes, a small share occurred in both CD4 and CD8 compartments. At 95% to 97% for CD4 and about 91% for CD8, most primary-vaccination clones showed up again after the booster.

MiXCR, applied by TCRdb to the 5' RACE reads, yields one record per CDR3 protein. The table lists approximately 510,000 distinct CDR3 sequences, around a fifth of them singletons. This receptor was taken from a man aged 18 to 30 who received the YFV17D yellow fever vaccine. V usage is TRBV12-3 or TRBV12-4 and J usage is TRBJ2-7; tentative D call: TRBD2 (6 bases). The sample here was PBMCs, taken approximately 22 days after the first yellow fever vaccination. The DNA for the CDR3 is TGTGCCAGCAGAAGGGAGGTCGAGCAGTACTTC. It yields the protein CASRREVEQYF.